Shown below are 8 T cell receptor beta chains from a single sample sequenced in a study of blood T cells in healthy people across ages (dated by TCRdb to between 2014 and 2017). The method behind the library was 5' RACE. Data came from an Illumina HiSeq 2500. A second roughly 6 to 12 cycle PCR used a sample-barcoded 5' primer and a J-beta primer mix. TCRdb cleaned the public reads at Q25 with fastp, built clones with MiXCR and kept in-frame beta chains. Each record represents a unique CDR3 protein, reported with the most common genes and DNA among its rows. The sample table lists hundreds of thousands of distinct CDR3 sequences, around 24% of them with a count of one. The ten largest clones represent 8.7% of the sample. Separately, the same data were catalogued under a study of T cells of mothers and their children.

Sequencing input: blood. Receptor source: a boy between 10 and 17 years old in good health.

This clonotype was seen at least ten times. The rearrangement uses TRBV28 and TRBJ2-7; D unclear. The CDR3 has 11 amino acids. The germline gives CDR1 MDHEN, CDR2 SYDVKM. Deletions cut 1 base from V and 8 bases from J, with 6 bases between. CDR3 sequence (DNA): TGTGCCAGCAGTTTATCGGAAAAGCAGTACTTC. Translating gives CASSLSEKQYF. Looking up the rest from reference TRBV28 and TRBJ2-7 gives the full variable domain: DVKVTQSSRYLVKRTGEKVFLECVQDMDHENMFWYRQDPGLGLRLIYFSYDVKMKEKGDIPEGYSVSREKKERFSLILESASTNQTSMYLCASSLSEKQYFGPGTRLTVT.

The rearrangement links TRBV6-6 to TRBJ1-1; perhaps TRBD1 as D (5 bases). CDR1 is MNHNY, CDR2 SVGAGI, per germline (reference sequence). The CDR3 has 15 amino acids. Trimming stripped 0 bases from V and 3 bases from J, with 11 bases between. For the CDR3, the DNA is TGTGCCAGCAGTTACTCCGCCCCGGGGGACACTGAAGCTTTCTTT. It is translated as CASSYSAPGDTEAFF.

This clonotype turned up a few times. One junction end disagrees with the germline gene, perhaps due to a read error. V and J are TRBV5-1 and TRBJ2-7; D may be TRBD1 (6 bases). Germline values: CDR1 SGHRS, CDR2 YFSETQ. The CDR3 runs to 16 residues. The CDR3: CANSLTGQPRVAEQYF. DNA of the CDR3: TGCGCCAACAGCTTAACCGGACAGCCTCGGGTCGCCGAGCAGTACTTC.

On this clonotype: One end of the junction is discordant with germline, which a read error may explain. V gene TRBV7-2 combines with J gene TRBJ2-2, with D perhaps matching TRBD2 (5 bases). This CDR3 is 15 amino acids long. CDR1 and CDR2 (germline): SGHTA, FQGNSA. The CDR3 loop is CASSATLGRTGQLFF. The CDR3 DNA follows: TGTGCCAGCAGCGCAACACTAGGGCGCACCGGGCAGCTGTTTTTT.

This clonotype was seen a handful of times. V is TRBV30 and J is TRBJ2-5; TRBD2 is a possible D gene (6 bases). The length of the CDR3 is 13 residues. V lost 8 bases to trimming and J lost 4 bases, with 17 bases between them. CDR1 GTSNPN and CDR2 SVGIG come from the germline V gene (reference sequence). The CDR3 nucleotides read TGTGCCCATAGCGTGGGACTGGGAGAGACCCAGTACTTC. Encoded protein: CAHSVGLGETQYF.

This sequence joins TRBV7-3 and TRBJ2-3; 8 bases map to TRBD1. Per germline, CDR1 SGHTA and CDR2 FQGTGA. This CDR3 has 15 amino acids. V dropped 4 bases and J dropped 4; count of bases not matched to a gene: 7. CDR3 residues: CASSSSQTGADTQYF. For the CDR3, the DNA is TGTGCCAGCAGCTCATCTCAGACAGGGGCAGATACGCAGTATTTT. The whole variable domain, remainder taken from reference TRBV7-3 and TRBJ2-3, is GAGVSQTPSNKVTEKGKYVELRCDPISGHTALYWYRQSLGQGPEFLIYFQGTGAADDSGLPNDRFFAVRPEGSVSTLKIQRTERGDSAVYLCASSSSQTGADTQYFGPGTRLTVL.

This chain links TRBV5-1 with TRBJ2-3; D may be TRBD2 (6 bases). V was clipped by 2 bases and J by 1 base, with 14 bases between them. CDR3 size: 16 residues. Germline CDR1 reads SGHRS; CDR2 reads YFSETQ. CDR3 DNA sequence: TGCGCCAGCAGCTTTTTAAGCGGGCAACGCACAGATACGCAGTATTTT. Encoded protein: CASSFLSGQRTDTQYF.

This clonotype was detected only a few times. The rearrangement links TRBV29-1 to TRBJ1-1, with D perhaps matching TRBD1 (5 bases). The CDR3 runs 12 residues. Trimming shortened V by 7 bases and J by 6 bases, and 15 bases separated the two germline ends. Germline V gene sequence: CDR1 SQVTM, CDR2 ANQGSEA. CDR3 nucleotide sequence: TGCAGCGCCCCCGACAGATCCCCTGAAGCTTTCTTT. Translation gives CSAPDRSPEAFF.